The clone carrying this TCR beta chain has a handful of counts. The assay was immunoSEQ multiplex PCR, and TCRdb's table has in-frame clones only and misses some. This table has roughly 200,000 clones, approximately 85% appearing once. These data are taken from a study of blood T cell repertoires in COVID-19. Overall study context: Sources were T cells, B-cell-depleted T cells, or PBMCs; the material itself was cDNA or gDNA.

Sequenced input: peripheral blood. The clonotype originates from a human donor with active or convalescent COVID-19. The donor label of this sample is uncertain.

The CDR3 spells CASRGQAIRSGYTF. In nucleotides, the CDR3 is TGTGCCAGCAGAGGACAGGCCATAAGAAGTGGCTACACCTTC. V is TRBV5-4 and J is TRBJ1-2; TRBD1 matches at 7 bases. CDR1 is SGHNT and CDR2 is YYREEE in the germline V gene (reference sequence). V was clipped by 5 bases and J by 7 bases; unmatched bases: 11. This CDR3 spans 14 amino acids.